These 21 T cell receptor beta chains were sequenced from one sample in a study of blood T cells in healthy people across ages. Sample-barcoded 5' priming and a J-beta primer mix drove a second PCR of roughly 6 to 12 cycles. TCRdb re-called the 5' RACE reads through MiXCR, storing one row per CDR3 protein. The sample shows about 800,000 distinct CDR3 sequences, just under 25% of them seen only once. These records were also assigned to another study, of T cells of mothers and their children.

The source material was blood. Receptor source: a boy aged 5-17 years in good health.

In this sample, this clonotype turned up a few times. The chain employs TRBV7-9 and TRBJ2-5; D call uncertain. The J call may be in error: the DNA end matches TRBJ2-7 better. CDR3 length equals 13 residues. Germline V gene data show CDR1 as SEHNR and CDR2 as FQNEAQ (reference sequence). CDR3 nucleotide sequence: TGTGCCAGCAGCTCACCCAGCAGGCTCGAGCAGTACTTC. Translating it yields CASSSPSRLEQYF.

This sequence joins TRBV7-3 and TRBJ1-1, with D perhaps matching TRBD1 (5 bases). Germline CDR1 SGHTA, CDR2 FQGTGA. CDR3 length: 12 amino acids. V lost 5 bases and J 4 bases, leaving 8 bases between the germline ends. CDR3 DNA sequence: TGTGCCAGCAGCCAGGGATCCACTGAAGCTTTCTTT. Translating gives CASSQGSTEAFF. Drawing the rest from reference TRBV7-3 and TRBJ1-1, the complete variable domain is GAGVSQTPSNKVTEKGKYVELRCDPISGHTALYWYRQSLGQGPEFLIYFQGTGAADDSGLPNDRFFAVRPEGSVSTLKIQRTERGDSAVYLCASSQGSTEAFFGQGTRLTVV.

The V gene is TRBV29-1, the J gene TRBJ1-4; D unresolved. The CDR3 sequence is 14 residues long. CDR1 and CDR2 (germline): SQVTM, ANQGSEA. The ends were cut back, 4 bases at V and 5 bases at J, with 14 bases in the middle. The CDR3 loop is CSVADGLPNEKLFF. The CDR3 DNA follows: TGCAGCGTTGCTGACGGACTCCCGAATGAAAAACTGTTTTTT.

V and J are TRBV28 and TRBJ1-2; D ambiguous. Germline lookup yields CDR1 MDHEN and CDR2 SYDVKM. This CDR3 spans 14 amino acids. The ends were cut back, 6 bases at V and 7 bases at J, with 18 bases in the middle. CDR3 sequence: CASSRYRGAGGYTF. In nucleotides, the CDR3 is TGTGCCAGCAGCCGGTACCGGGGAGCGGGTGGCTACACCTTC.

This clonotype was seen more than once but under ten times. J is TRBJ1-2 and V is TRBV3-1; D is unresolved. CDR1 LGHDT and CDR2 YNNKEL come from the germline V gene (reference sequence). The CDR3 is made up of 11 amino acids. The V end was cut by 1 base, the J end by 8 bases, with 5 bases between. The CDR3 sequence: CASSQGRGYTF. DNA for the CDR3: TGTGCCAGCAGCCAAGGTCGAGGCTACACCTTC.

This clonotype was counted only a few times. This sequence joins TRBV28 and TRBJ2-7, with 8 bases that match TRBD2. This CDR3 comprises 15 residues. Trimming removed 6 bases from V and 2 bases from J; junction bases left unmatched: 9. The V gene's germline CDR1 is MDHEN and CDR2 SYDVKM. CDR3 DNA: TGTGCCAGCAGCAACATCGGGAGGGGACCCTACGAGCAGTACTTC. Amino acid sequence: CASSNIGRGPYEQYF.

This chain joins TRBV24-1 and TRBJ2-1; 9 bases match TRBD2. This CDR3 is 15 amino acids long. Germline assignment: CDR1 KGHDR and CDR2 SFDVKD. J gave up 0 bases and V 7 bases, and 3 bases lay outside the gene matches. CDR3 coding DNA: TGTGCCACCAGCTCTAGCGGGATCTCCTACAATGAGCAGTTCTTC. Its translation: CATSSSGISYNEQFF.

The DNA for the CDR3 is TGTGCCAGCAGCCAAGGGGGACAGCGCGAGCAGTACTTC. As protein: CASSQGGQREQYF. The gene calls are TRBV14 and TRBJ2-7; 7 nucleotides agree with TRBD1. The CDR3 contains 13 residues. Germline CDR1 SGHDN, CDR2 FVKESK. Trimming removed 1 base from V and 6 bases from J; junction bases left unmatched: 3.

In this sample, this clonotype turned up once. The junction shows a germline mismatch at one end, possibly a read error. This chain uses TRBV6-5 with TRBJ2-7; 10 bases fit TRBD2. Germline V gene sequence: CDR1 MNHEY, CDR2 SVGAGI. The CDR3 runs 16 residues. For the CDR3, the DNA is TGTGCCAGCAGTTACACGATAGCGGGAGGTCTCTACGAGCAGTGCTTC. This codes for CASSYTIAGGLYEQCF.

This clonotype turned up a few times. V and J are TRBV9 and TRBJ1-2; no clear D gene. CDR3 size: 13 residues. Trimming removed 0 bases at V and 3 bases at J, with 6 bases between. Germline V gene sequence: CDR1 SGDLS, CDR2 YYNGEE. The CDR3 DNA follows: TGTGCCAGCAGCGTAGAAGGCCACTATGGCTACACCTTC. Translated: CASSVEGHYGYTF.

The CDR3 nucleotides are TGTGCCATCAGTCCCGGGGAGGGGAGCAATCAGCCCCAGCATTTT. As protein: CAISPGEGSNQPQHF. V usage is TRBV10-3 and J usage is TRBJ1-5; weak D call: TRBD1 (5 bases). The CDR3 extends over 15 amino acids. CDR1 is ENHRY and CDR2 is SYGVKD in the germline V gene. V lost 5 bases and J 1 base, leaving 12 bases between the germline ends.

This clonotype was detected many times. The junction and the germline gene differ at one end; a read error may be behind it. V is TRBV20-1 and J is TRBJ2-5, with D tentatively TRBD1 (5 bases). The germline V gene encodes CDR1 DFQATT and CDR2 SNEGSKA (reference sequence). CDR3 length equals 15 residues. The CDR3 reads CSARDLAGFQETQYF. CDR3 bases: TGCAGTGCTAGAGATTTAGCAGGGTTCCAAGAGACCCAGTACTTT.

The sample holds a few counts of this clonotype. This sequence joins TRBV7-9 and TRBJ2-1, with 8 bases identical to TRBD2. Germline-derived CDR1 and CDR2 are SEHNR and FQNEAQ (reference sequence). With V trimmed by 2 bases and J by 2 bases, 2 bases remained unmatched. This CDR3 region has 15 residues. The CDR3 bases are TGTGCCAGCAGCTTAATAGCGGGGACCTACAATGAGCAGTTCTTC. This translates into CASSLIAGTYNEQFF.

This clonotype has a handful of counts. V is TRBV9 and J is TRBJ2-1, with 14 bases aligning to TRBD2. Trimming removed 0 bases from V and 7 bases from J; junction bases left unmatched: 0. The CDR3 totals 15 residues. Germline assignment: CDR1 SGDLS and CDR2 YYNGEE. The CDR3 sequence: CASSVGLAGGNEQFF. The CDR3 nucleotides are TGTGCCAGCAGCGTAGGACTAGCGGGGGGGAATGAGCAGTTCTTC.

The chain uses TRBV4-1 and TRBJ1-2; 8 nucleotides match TRBD1. Germline trimming cut 1 base from V and 7 bases from J; bases unmatched to any gene: 5. Germline CDR1 MGHRA, CDR2 YSYEKL. The CDR3 contains 14 residues. The CDR3 spells CASSQGTGRLGYTF. CDR3 DNA: TGCGCCAGCAGCCAAGGGACAGGGAGGCTTGGCTACACCTTC.

In its sample, this clonotype was seen a few times. V is TRBV29-1 and J is TRBJ2-3; D unclear. CDR1 SQVTM and CDR2 ANQGSEA come from the germline V gene. V lost 5 bases to trimming and J lost 1 base, with 16 bases between them. The CDR3 runs to 15 residues. This chain's CDR3 is CSVNENVPGTDTQYF. The CDR3 DNA follows: TGCAGCGTTAACGAGAACGTCCCAGGCACAGATACGCAGTATTTT.

This clonotype has only one observation. The chain has TRBV29-1 and TRBJ2-7; D may be TRBD2 (6 bases). Looked up from germline, CDR1 is SQVTM and CDR2 is ANQGSEA. V shed 1 base and J shed 3 bases, with 13 bases lying between them. The CDR3 consists of 14 residues. The DNA for the CDR3 is TGCAGCGTTGAAGTGGGGGGTAGGGACTACGAGCAGTACTTC. It yields the protein CSVEVGGRDYEQYF.

The chain is built from TRBV11-2 and TRBJ1-1; D is undetermined. The length of the CDR3 is 13 residues. Germline V gene data show CDR1 as SGHAT and CDR2 as FQNNGV. V was clipped by 5 bases and J by 0 bases, with 7 bases between them. CDR3 nucleotide sequence: TGTGCCAGCAGCATGAACATGAACACTGAAGCTTTCTTT. Translation gives CASSMNMNTEAFF.

V and J are TRBV20-1 and TRBJ2-4; no definite D call. The CDR3 has 10 amino acids. V gave up 6 bases and J gave up 4 bases, with 4 bases separating them. Germline values: CDR1 DFQATT, CDR2 SNEGSKA (reference sequence). The CDR3 sequence: CSAEKNIQYF. The CDR3 DNA is TGCAGTGCGGAAAAAAACATTCAGTACTTC.

Regarding this clonotype: The conserved final phenylalanine or tryptophan is absent from the CDR3, which likely points to a read error. The genes are TRBV27 and TRBJ2-1, with 8 bases identical to TRBD2. The germline gives CDR1 MNHEY, CDR2 SMNVEV (reference sequence). The CDR3 runs 16 residues. The trim removed 3 bases at V and 1 base at J, leaving 5 bases unmatched. CDR3 protein: CASSFTGGVSYNEQFL. For the CDR3, the DNA is TGTGCCAGCAGTTTTACGGGGGGGGTTTCCTACAATGAGCAGTTCCTC.

This chain uses TRBV2 with TRBJ2-2; TRBD2 matches 8 bases. In germline, CDR1 is SNHLY, CDR2 FYNNEI. J was trimmed by 6 bases and V by 1 base; bases with no gene match: 4. CDR3 length: 15 amino acids. The CDR3 is CASSEEGLVSGELFF. The DNA for the CDR3 is TGTGCCAGCAGTGAAGAGGGACTAGTCTCCGGGGAGCTGTTTTTT.